Below are 3 T cell receptor beta chains sequenced from a single sample in a study of blood T cell repertoires in COVID-19. Using immunoSEQ multiplex PCR, the repertoire was profiled, and TCRdb retains in-frame clones only, with some absent. The sample lists about 190,000 clones; 75% to 90% were seen once. What was sequenced was peripheral blood. Receptors were obtained from a young man with acute or convalescent COVID-19.

The chain uses TRBV5-4 and TRBJ2-6, with D possibly TRBD2 on 6 matching bases. The V end lost 3 bases, the J end lost 0 bases, and 16 bases lay between the germline ends. The CDR3 is made up of 18 amino acids. Germline CDR1 is SGHNT and CDR2 is YYREEE (reference sequence). Here the CDR3 reads CASSSGAGLNSGANVLTF. CDR3 bases: TGTGCCAGCAGCTCTGGGGCGGGACTCAACTCTGGGGCCAACGTCCTGACTTTC. The complete variable domain, with remaining parts taken from reference TRBV5-4 and TRBJ2-6, reads ETGVTQSPTHLIKTRGQQVTLRCSSQSGHNTVSWYQQALGQGPQFIFQYYREEENGRGNFPPRFSGLQFPNYSSELNVNALELDDSALYLCASSSGAGLNSGANVLTFGAGSRLTVL.

The gene calls are TRBV21-1 and TRBJ1-1; no DNA check was done on the table's D call, TRBD1. TRBV21-1 is a pseudogene segment. The CDR3 consists of 17 residues. The CDR3 nucleotides read TGTGCCAGCAGCATTGAGAACGCAGGGGGTGGGGGCACTGAAGCTTTCTTT. The encoded protein is CASSIENAGGGGTEAFF.

The genes are TRBV7-9 and TRBJ1-5, with D uncertain. The V end lost 2 bases, the J end lost 3 bases, and 8 bases lay between the germline ends. This CDR3 region has 14 residues. CDR1 and CDR2 (germline): SEHNR, FQNEAQ (reference sequence). In DNA form, the CDR3 reads TGTGCCAGCAGCTTAATAGGAGACAATCAGCCCCAGCATTTT. It is translated as CASSLIGDNQPQHF. The full variable domain, completed using reference TRBV7-9 and TRBJ1-5, is DTGVSQNPRHKITKRGQNVTFRCDPISEHNRLYWYRQTLGQGPEFLTYFQNEAQLEKSRLLSDRFSAERPKGSFSTLEIQRTEQGDSAMYLCASSLIGDNQPQHFGDGTRLSIL.